The 17 T cell receptor beta chains below all came from one sample that was sequenced in a study of naive and memory T cell subsets. An oligonucleotide containing a UMI was ligated to the 3' end of TCR cDNA. Ligated cDNA underwent four rounds of PCR with nested alpha and beta constant region primers and SP2. TCRdb re-analysed the UMI-ligation and nested PCR reads in MiXCR, keeping a single row per CDR3 protein. Here the sample spans tens of thousands of distinct CDR3 sequences, around 5.3% being singletons. The sequencing input was blood. These receptors came from an adult in good health.

This clonotype was detected only a few times. The genes are TRBV20-1 and TRBJ1-1; possible D gene TRBD1, 6 bases. Per germline, CDR1 DFQATT and CDR2 SNEGSKA (reference sequence). The V and J ends lost 3 bases and 7 bases respectively, with 15 bases between them. The CDR3 has 13 residues. The CDR3 DNA reads TGCAGTGCTAGTGAGACAGGAGGGTATGAAGCTTTCTTT. This encodes CSASETGGYEAFF.

This clonotype appeared many times. This rearrangement joins TRBV7-9 to TRBJ1-2; 8 nucleotides align to TRBD1. Trimming took 5 bases from V and 8 from J; bases not matched to a gene: 13. CDR1 is SEHNR and CDR2 is FQNEAQ in the germline V gene (reference sequence). The CDR3 runs 15 residues. CDR3 in DNA: TGTGCCAGCAGCCAGCCCCCTCCAGGGGGCAAAGGCTACACCTTC. As protein: CASSQPPPGGKGYTF. The full variable domain, with the rest looked up from reference TRBV7-9 and TRBJ1-2, is DTGVSQNPRHKITKRGQNVTFRCDPISEHNRLYWYRQTLGQGPEFLTYFQNEAQLEKSRLLSDRFSAERPKGSFSTLEIQRTEQGDSAMYLCASSQPPPGGKGYTFGSGTRLTVV.

This sequence joins TRBV13 and TRBJ2-3, with D unresolved. The CDR3 runs to 11 residues. The V gene's germline CDR1 is PRHDT and CDR2 FYEKMQ (reference sequence). Trimming shortened V by 6 bases and J by 2 bases, and 3 bases separated the two germline ends. CDR3 sequence: CASRDTDTQYF. In nucleotides, the CDR3 is TGTGCCAGCAGGGACACAGATACGCAGTATTTT.

This clonotype was detected only a few times. CDR3 protein: CASSLAGGTGTLNTEAFF. The CDR3 DNA reads TGTGCCAGCAGTTTAGCGGGGGGGACCGGGACACTAAACACTGAAGCTTTCTTT. The V gene is TRBV12-3 or TRBV12-4, the J gene TRBJ1-1; tentatively, D is TRBD1 (6 bases). This CDR3 spans 18 amino acids. The V gene lost 0 bases and the J gene lost 2 bases, with 19 bases spanning the gap.

The gene calls are TRBV27 and TRBJ1-2; TRBD1 matches 8 bases. The CDR3 contains 15 residues. The V gene end was trimmed by 5 bases and the J gene end by 4 bases; junction bases not matched to a gene: 9. The germline gives CDR1 MNHEY, CDR2 SMNVEV (reference sequence). The CDR3 sequence is CASSPRTGPTYGYTF. The CDR3 DNA reads as TGTGCCAGCAGTCCAAGGACAGGGCCCACCTATGGCTACACCTTC.

The chain recombines TRBV9 with TRBJ1-6, with 7 positions matching TRBD1. Germline lookup yields CDR1 SGDLS and CDR2 YYNGEE. The V segment lost 4 bases and the J segment 0 bases; nucleotides outside the gene matches: 7. CDR3 size: 17 residues. CDR3 in DNA: TGTGCCAGCAGCCCCCGGGACAGACCCTCCTATAATTCACCCCTCCACTTT. This gives the protein CASSPRDRPSYNSPLHF.

This clonotype appeared many times. The chain employs TRBV14 and TRBJ1-1; D is unresolved. The CDR3 is 13 residues long. The germline V gene encodes CDR1 SGHDN and CDR2 FVKESK. V was cut by 4 bases and J by 0 bases, with 6 bases left in between. CDR3 region: CASSLVMNTEAFF. In nucleotides, the CDR3 is TGTGCCAGCAGCCTAGTAATGAACACTGAAGCTTTCTTT.

By its share, this clonotype is medium-sized (0.01 to 0.1%). The chain employs TRBV29-1 and TRBJ2-5; D not certain. This CDR3 has 9 residues. Germline V gives CDR1 SQVTM, CDR2 ANQGSEA. V lost 7 bases to trimming and J lost 5 bases, with 5 bases between them. CDR3 region: CSAGETQYF. CDR3 nucleotide sequence: TGCAGCGCTGGCGAGACCCAGTACTTC.

The V call is TRBV11-2, the J call TRBJ2-1, with D possibly matching TRBD2 (6 bases). The germline CDR1 and CDR2 sequences are SGHAT and FQNNGV. The CDR3 length is 15 residues. Trimming removed 2 bases from V and 2 bases from J, with 10 bases in between. Here the CDR3 DNA reads TGTGCCAGCAGCTTATCAGCGGGCCCCTACAATGAGCAGTTCTTC. Amino acid sequence: CASSLSAGPYNEQFF.

This clonotype has ten or more counts. V usage is TRBV6-6 and J usage is TRBJ2-7; 13 bases agree with TRBD2. The V segment lost 4 bases and the J segment 5 bases; nucleotides outside the gene matches: 5. CDR3 size: 15 residues. Germline V gene lookup returns CDR1 MNHNY and CDR2 SVGAGI (reference sequence). As DNA, the CDR3 is TGTGCCAGCAGTTCATGGACTAGCGGGAGCCACGAGCAGTACTTC. This translates into CASSSWTSGSHEQYF.

This chain uses TRBV7-9 with TRBJ1-2; TRBD1 is a possible D gene (6 bases). The V end was cut by 2 bases, the J end by 4 bases, with 14 bases between. This CDR3 is built from 15 residues. Per germline, CDR1 SEHNR and CDR2 FQNEAQ (reference sequence). The CDR3 DNA reads as TGTGCCAGCAGCTTACTAATAGGGGGACTCTATGGCTACACCTTC. This translates into CASSLLIGGLYGYTF.

This clonotype was found many times. This chain connects TRBV9 to TRBJ2-3; 7 nucleotides agree with TRBD1. This CDR3 is 15 amino acids long. Trimming removed 2 bases from V and 1 base from J; junction bases left unmatched: 4. CDR1 SGDLS and CDR2 YYNGEE come from the germline V gene. The CDR3: CASSVRQGGTDTQYF. In DNA, the CDR3 is TGTGCCAGCAGCGTCCGACAGGGAGGCACAGATACGCAGTATTTT.

This clonotype was recorded many times. The chain employs TRBV5-5 and TRBJ2-2, with 9 bases aligning to TRBD2. V lost 2 bases, J lost 5 bases, and 16 bases stayed unmatched. CDR3 size: 19 residues. CDR1 SGHKS and CDR2 YYEKEE come from the germline V gene (reference sequence). The CDR3 loop reads CASSLRTSVRGPMTGELFF. CDR3 sequence (DNA): TGTGCCAGCAGCTTACGGACTAGCGTCAGGGGTCCGATGACCGGGGAGCTGTTTTTT.

This clonotype showed up just a few times. The chain carries TRBV7-2 and TRBJ2-7; 12 positions match TRBD2. Germline V gives CDR1 SGHTA, CDR2 FQGNSA. J gave up 1 base and V 1 base, and 2 bases lay outside the gene matches. The CDR3 spans 16 residues. CDR3 DNA: TGTGCCAGCAGCTTAGGGCTAGCGGGAGGGTCCTACGAGCAGTACTTC. Translating it yields CASSLGLAGGSYEQYF.

This clonotype was seen repeatedly, ten times or more. The chain couples TRBV13 to TRBJ1-1; the D gene is possibly TRBD1 (5 bases). V was trimmed by 4 bases and J by 3 bases, leaving 30 bases between them. The CDR3 runs 20 residues. Germline values: CDR1 PRHDT, CDR2 FYEKMQ (reference sequence). CDR3 loop: CASSSHITRGEPNIHTEAFF. In nucleotides, the CDR3 is TGTGCCAGCAGCTCTCACATTACAAGGGGCGAACCGAACATTCACACTGAAGCTTTCTTT.

This clonotype is medium-sized (0.01 to 0.1%) in the sample. The chain combines TRBV28 with TRBJ1-1; D is uncertain. The CDR3 has 14 residues. Germline CDR1 MDHEN, CDR2 SYDVKM. The V end lost 9 bases, the J end lost 0 bases, and 14 bases lay between the germline ends. The CDR3 sequence is CARMERRLNTEAFF. CDR3 nucleotides: TGTGCCAGGATGGAGAGGCGGCTGAACACTGAAGCTTTCTTT.

This clonotype occurred many times. V gene TRBV28 combines with J gene TRBJ1-1; D is ambiguous. The CDR3 extends over 14 amino acids. The germline CDR1 and CDR2 sequences are MDHEN and SYDVKM. The germline V and J ends were trimmed by 3 bases and 1 base, with 9 bases remaining between them. The DNA of the CDR3 is TGTGCCAGCAGTTTGAGGTGGGGGAACACTGAAGCTTTCTTT. Translated: CASSLRWGNTEAFF.